The rows below give T cell receptor beta chains drawn from one sample of a study of control samples from healthy donors and cancer patients. Measured with immunoSEQ multiplex PCR; TCRdb has only the in-frame clones, and not every one. The sample shows some 58,000 clones, 87% of them seen only once. The source material was PBMCs. The receptors here all came from a woman aged 55-70 years with lung cancer. Each CDR3 is given with its conserved first and last residue. D genes are given only for firm matches. Size is omitted from some rows. Given values are once, few, many or a class for expanded clones.

abundance: .
j_gene: TRBJ1-1
d_gene: .
v_gene: TRBV9
CDR3nt: TGTGCCAGCAGCGTATGGCAAGACACTGAAGCTTTCTTT
CDR3aa: CASSVWQDTEAFF

abundance: .
j_gene: TRBJ1-1
d_gene: .
v_gene: TRBV27
CDR3nt: TGTGCCAGCACTGCCTTGGGCGGCGAGGCTGAAGCTTTCTTT
CDR3aa: CASTALGGEAEAFF

abundance: .
j_gene: TRBJ2-7
d_gene: .
v_gene: TRBV24-1
CDR3nt: TGTGCCACCAGTGGAGACAGTTACGAGCAGTACTTC
CDR3aa: CATSGDSYEQYF

abundance: .
j_gene: TRBJ1-1
d_gene: .
v_gene: TRBV3-1/TRBV3-2
CDR3nt: TGTGCCAGCAGTTTCCAGGGGAGCACTGAAGCTTTCTTT
CDR3aa: CASSFQGSTEAFF

abundance: .
j_gene: TRBJ2-4
d_gene: .
v_gene: TRBV20-1
CDR3nt: TGCAGTGCGGACGAAAACATTCAGTACTTC
CDR3aa: CSADENIQYF

abundance: .
j_gene: TRBJ2-3
d_gene: .
v_gene: TRBV2
CDR3nt: TGTGCCAGCCATACAGACAACACAGATACGCAGTATTTT
CDR3aa: CASHTDNTDTQYF

abundance: .
j_gene: TRBJ1-6
d_gene: TRBD1
v_gene: TRBV6-6
CDR3nt: TGTGCCAGCAGTGCACAGGGGGCAGATTCACCCCTCCACTTT
CDR3aa: CASSAQGADSPLHF

abundance: once
j_gene: TRBJ2-6
d_gene: .
v_gene: TRBV20-1
CDR3nt: TGCAGTGCTAGTCCAGGGAATATGCGGTCTGGGGCCAACGTCCTGACTTTC
CDR3aa: CSASPGNMRSGANVLTF

abundance: .
j_gene: TRBJ2-1
d_gene: .
v_gene: TRBV6-5
CDR3nt: TGTGCCAGCAGGAGGCAAGGACAGTTTAACAATGAGCAGTTCTTC
CDR3aa: CASRRQGQFNNEQFF

abundance: few
j_gene: TRBJ1-1
d_gene: .
v_gene: TRBV30
CDR3nt: TGTGCCTGGGCGCCCCGAACTGAAGCTTTCTTT
CDR3aa: CAWAPRTEAFF

abundance: .
j_gene: TRBJ1-3
d_gene: .
v_gene: TRBV9
CDR3nt: TGTGCCAGCAGCGTAGCGGCAGCCTCTGGAAACACCATATATTTT
CDR3aa: CASSVAAASGNTIYF

abundance: .
j_gene: TRBJ2-7
d_gene: TRBD2
v_gene: TRBV28
CDR3nt: TGTGCCAGCAGTCAAACCCGAGCCGGGACTAGCGGGAGGAGGCCCTACGAGCAGTACTTC
CDR3aa: CASSQTRAGTSGRRPYEQYF

abundance: .
j_gene: TRBJ2-5
d_gene: TRBD2
v_gene: TRBV19
CDR3nt: TGTGCCAGTAGAGCGGGATCTGGAGAGACCCAGTACTTC
CDR3aa: CASRAGSGETQYF

abundance: .
j_gene: TRBJ2-1
d_gene: TRBD2
v_gene: TRBV4-2
CDR3nt: TGTGCCAGCAGCCAAGCGGGAAGCGGGGGTCCTAAGGGCCATGAGCAGTTCTTC
CDR3aa: CASSQAGSGGPKGHEQFF

abundance: .
j_gene: TRBJ2-1
d_gene: TRBD2
v_gene: TRBV7-9
CDR3nt: TGTGCCAGCAGCGTACTAGCGGGCGCCTACAATGAGCAGTTCTTC
CDR3aa: CASSVLAGAYNEQFF

abundance: .
j_gene: TRBJ1-2
d_gene: TRBD1
v_gene: TRBV5-1
CDR3nt: TGCGCCAGCAGCATCTGGACAGGGGGCGGCTATGGCTACACCTTC
CDR3aa: CASSIWTGGGYGYTF

abundance: .
j_gene: TRBJ1-6
d_gene: .
v_gene: TRBV6-2/TRBV6-3
CDR3nt: TGTGCCAGCAGTTACACAGGTCCAAATTCACCCCTCCACTTT
CDR3aa: CASSYTGPNSPLHF

abundance: .
j_gene: TRBJ2-3
d_gene: TRBD1
v_gene: TRBV6-1
CDR3nt: TGTGCCAGCAGTGAAGTGATAGGGGGGACAGGGGGCTTTGATACGCAGTATTTT
CDR3aa: CASSEVIGGTGGFDTQYF

abundance: .
j_gene: TRBJ1-2
d_gene: .
v_gene: TRBV12-3/TRBV12-4
CDR3nt: TGTGCCAGCAGTTACGCACAACTCATTGGCTACACCTTC
CDR3aa: CASSYAQLIGYTF

abundance: .
j_gene: TRBJ2-1
d_gene: .
v_gene: TRBV3-1/TRBV3-2
CDR3nt: TGTGCCAGCAGCCCCCTTGGCAATGAGCAGTTCTTC
CDR3aa: CASSPLGNEQFF

abundance: .
j_gene: TRBJ1-6
d_gene: TRBD1
v_gene: TRBV2
CDR3nt: TGTGCCAGCAGCTATGACAGGGGAACCCTCCACTTT
CDR3aa: CASSYDRGTLHF

abundance: .
j_gene: TRBJ1-2
d_gene: .
v_gene: TRBV5-6
CDR3nt: TGTGCCAGCAGCTTGGGCAGGAACTATGGCTACACCTTC
CDR3aa: CASSLGRNYGYTF

abundance: .
j_gene: TRBJ1-1
d_gene: TRBD1
v_gene: TRBV28
CDR3nt: TGTGCCAGCAGCTTTGGGGACAGGGGGAACACTGAAGCTTTCTTT
CDR3aa: CASSFGDRGNTEAFF

abundance: .
j_gene: TRBJ1-4
d_gene: .
v_gene: TRBV12-3/TRBV12-4
CDR3nt: TGTGCCAGCTGCTTGGGGGTAGCTGAAAAACTGTTTTTT
CDR3aa: CASCLGVAEKLFF

abundance: .
j_gene: TRBJ1-3
d_gene: TRBD1
v_gene: TRBV7-9
CDR3nt: TGTGCCAGCAGATCAGGGGGGAATGGAAACACCATATATTTT
CDR3aa: CASRSGGNGNTIYF

abundance: .
j_gene: TRBJ1-5
d_gene: .
v_gene: TRBV2
CDR3nt: TGTGCCAGCAGTCGGACGGTTAGCAATCAGCCCCAGCATTTT
CDR3aa: CASSRTVSNQPQHF

abundance: .
j_gene: TRBJ1-4
d_gene: TRBD1
v_gene: TRBV9
CDR3nt: TGTGCCAGCAGCCCTCAGGGGGGCGTCGCAACTAATGAAAAACTGTTTTTT
CDR3aa: CASSPQGGVATNEKLFF

abundance: .
j_gene: TRBJ2-2
d_gene: TRBD1
v_gene: TRBV5-1
CDR3nt: TGCGCCAGCAGCTTCGACAGGGTGGGCACCGGGGAGCTGTTTTTT
CDR3aa: CASSFDRVGTGELFF

abundance: .
j_gene: TRBJ2-7
d_gene: TRBD1
v_gene: TRBV6-5
CDR3nt: TGTGCCAGCAGTTACGACAGGGCTTCCTACGAGCAGTACTTC
CDR3aa: CASSYDRASYEQYF

abundance: .
j_gene: TRBJ2-2
d_gene: .
v_gene: TRBV27
CDR3nt: TGTGCCAGCAGTTACCGGCAGGGTGCTAACACCGGGGAGCTGTTTTTT
CDR3aa: CASSYRQGANTGELFF

abundance: once
j_gene: TRBJ2-1
d_gene: TRBD2
v_gene: TRBV10-2
CDR3nt: TGCGCCAGCGAGGGACTAGCGGGTAGCAATGAGCAGTTCTTC
CDR3aa: CASEGLAGSNEQFF

abundance: .
j_gene: TRBJ2-7
d_gene: .
v_gene: TRBV19
CDR3nt: TGTGCCAGTAGTGCCCCCATTGGGGGAGGCTCCTTTGGGCAGTACTTC
CDR3aa: CASSAPIGGGSFGQYF

abundance: .
j_gene: TRBJ1-1
d_gene: .
v_gene: TRBV12-3/TRBV12-4
CDR3nt: TGTGCCAGCAGAGCCTCCGGGGTCCTAACGGCTTTCTTT
CDR3aa: CASRASGVLTAFF

abundance: .
j_gene: TRBJ2-7
d_gene: .
v_gene: TRBV23-1
CDR3nt: TGCGCCAGCAGCCCTCGGAGGGGGAGCTCCTACGAGCAGTACTTC
CDR3aa: CASSPRRGSSYEQYF

abundance: .
j_gene: TRBJ2-7
d_gene: .
v_gene: TRBV30
CDR3nt: TGTGCCTGTCAGACCGGGACAAACTCCTACGAGCAGTACTTC
CDR3aa: CACQTGTNSYEQYF

abundance: few
j_gene: TRBJ2-7
d_gene: .
v_gene: TRBV6-5
CDR3nt: TGTGCCAGCAACCCCCGTAGCGACCGCTCCTACGAGCAGTACTTC
CDR3aa: CASNPRSDRSYEQYF

abundance: .
j_gene: TRBJ2-7
d_gene: TRBD2
v_gene: TRBV10-3
CDR3nt: TGTGCCATCAGTGAGTCCGCGGGAGAAAACGAGCAGTACTTC
CDR3aa: CAISESAGENEQYF

abundance: .
j_gene: TRBJ2-7
d_gene: TRBD1
v_gene: TRBV5-1
CDR3nt: TGCGCCAGCAAGGTAGAGACAGGGTTTAGCTCCTACGAGCAGTACTTC
CDR3aa: CASKVETGFSSYEQYF

abundance: .
j_gene: TRBJ2-3
d_gene: .
v_gene: TRBV20-1
CDR3nt: TGCAGTGGGACTAGCACAGATACGCAGTATTTT
CDR3aa: CSGTSTDTQYF

abundance: .
j_gene: TRBJ2-3
d_gene: TRBD2
v_gene: TRBV9
CDR3nt: TGTGCCAGCAGCGGGGGGACTAGCGGGTATTTCACAGATACGCAGTATTTT
CDR3aa: CASSGGTSGYFTDTQYF

abundance: .
j_gene: TRBJ2-1
d_gene: .
v_gene: TRBV27
CDR3nt: TGTGCCAGCAGTTTCACGACCCCCCCCGTTCGAAGGTTCTTC
CDR3aa: CASSFTTPPVRRFF

abundance: .
j_gene: TRBJ1-3
d_gene: TRBD1
v_gene: TRBV5-5
CDR3nt: TGTGCCAGCAGTCGGGACAGAAACTCTGGAAACACCATATATTTT
CDR3aa: CASSRDRNSGNTIYF

abundance: once
j_gene: TRBJ2-7
d_gene: .
v_gene: TRBV12-3/TRBV12-4
CDR3nt: TGTGCCAGCAGTTTTGGCACCTCCTACGAGCAGTACTTC
CDR3aa: CASSFGTSYEQYF

abundance: .
j_gene: TRBJ1-4
d_gene: .
v_gene: TRBV5-6
CDR3nt: TGTGCCAGCAGTTTGGGGACTACTAATGAAAAACTGTTTTTT
CDR3aa: CASSLGTTNEKLFF

abundance: .
j_gene: TRBJ1-6
d_gene: .
v_gene: TRBV3-1/TRBV3-2
CDR3nt: TGTGCCAGCAGCTACACAGGACCGGATTCACCCCTCCACTTT
CDR3aa: CASSYTGPDSPLHF

abundance: .
j_gene: TRBJ1-5
d_gene: .
v_gene: TRBV2
CDR3nt: TGTGCCAGCTCCCGGGACCCTAGGAATCAGCCCCAGCATTTT
CDR3aa: CASSRDPRNQPQHF

abundance: once
j_gene: TRBJ2-7
d_gene: .
v_gene: TRBV6-5
CDR3nt: TGTGCCAGCAGTTACGGGGAGACCTACGAGCAGTACTTC
CDR3aa: CASSYGETYEQYF

abundance: .
j_gene: TRBJ1-6
d_gene: .
v_gene: TRBV7-9
CDR3nt: TGTGCCAGCAGCTTAGTTATGGGAAATTCACCCCTCCACTTT
CDR3aa: CASSLVMGNSPLHF

abundance: .
j_gene: TRBJ2-7
d_gene: .
v_gene: TRBV7-6
CDR3nt: TGTGCCAGCAGCTTAGCCAACACGCGGTACGAGCAGTACTTC
CDR3aa: CASSLANTRYEQYF

abundance: few
j_gene: TRBJ1-1
d_gene: TRBD1
v_gene: TRBV5-1
CDR3nt: TGCGCCAGCAGCACCGGACAGGGGGTAAACACTGAAGCTTTCTTT
CDR3aa: CASSTGQGVNTEAFF

abundance: .
j_gene: TRBJ1-4
d_gene: TRBD1
v_gene: TRBV4-2
CDR3nt: TGTGCCAGCAGCCAAGGAGGGGGCTATGAAAAACTGTTTTTT
CDR3aa: CASSQGGGYEKLFF

abundance: .
j_gene: TRBJ1-2
d_gene: .
v_gene: TRBV14
CDR3nt: TGTGCCAGCAGCCAAGTGAGAGGTCGATATGGCTACACCTTC
CDR3aa: CASSQVRGRYGYTF

abundance: .
j_gene: TRBJ2-7
d_gene: TRBD1
v_gene: TRBV7-2
CDR3nt: TGTGCCAGCAGCTTTGACCGGGACAGGGCATACGAGCAGTACTTC
CDR3aa: CASSFDRDRAYEQYF

abundance: .
j_gene: TRBJ2-1
d_gene: TRBD2
v_gene: TRBV29-1
CDR3nt: TGCAGCGTTGAAGATGGGACTAGAGGAGACGTGTTCTTC
CDR3aa: CSVEDGTRGDVFF

abundance: .
j_gene: TRBJ2-2
d_gene: .
v_gene: TRBV29-1
CDR3nt: TGCAGCGGAGGACCCTCGAACACCGGGGAGCTGTTTTTT
CDR3aa: CSGGPSNTGELFF

abundance: .
j_gene: TRBJ2-3
d_gene: .
v_gene: TRBV6-5
CDR3nt: TGTGCCAGCAGTTACTCGGCCGGGGGGCCCACAGATACGCAGTATTTT
CDR3aa: CASSYSAGGPTDTQYF

abundance: .
j_gene: TRBJ2-1
d_gene: TRBD2
v_gene: TRBV5-6
CDR3nt: TGTGCCAGCAGCAAGGGACTAGCGAGCAATGAGCAGTTCTTC
CDR3aa: CASSKGLASNEQFF

abundance: .
j_gene: TRBJ2-1
d_gene: TRBD2
v_gene: TRBV7-3
CDR3nt: TGTGCCAGCAGCACCACGGGTGGTAGCGGGCCTCAGCAGTTCTTC
CDR3aa: CASSTTGGSGPQQFF

abundance: .
j_gene: TRBJ2-7
d_gene: .
v_gene: TRBV5-4
CDR3nt: TGTGCCAGCAGTCGCCCGCCCTCTTCCTACGAGCAGTACTTC
CDR3aa: CASSRPPSSYEQYF

abundance: .
j_gene: TRBJ1-2
d_gene: .
v_gene: TRBV6-5
CDR3nt: TGTGCCAGCAGTAGCACGACTTGGGAGATTAGTGGCTACACCTTC
CDR3aa: CASSSTTWEISGYTF